Sequencing of this T cell receptor (beta chain) was carried out in a study of OX40 agonist ivuxolimab in advanced cancers. About the study: Dose-escalation patients were diagnosed with hepatocellular carcinoma, melanoma, renal cell cancer or head and neck cancer. General study results and limits: Some nonresponders likewise displayed low normalized T-cell clonal expansion. Clones of CD4+ and CD8+ blood T cells grew by week 6 at doses of 0.1 to 3.0 mg/kg.

TCRdb's table, derived via immunoSEQ multiplex PCR, lists solely in-frame clones and lacks some. The sample records 50,000 or so clones, roughly 86% being singletons. Of note for this clone: Its specificity is not known.

Cycle 7 day 1, cycle 4 day 1, and baseline were the timepoints at which blood was sampled. The CDR3 has 15 residues. The germline V and J ends were trimmed by 0 bases and 6 bases, with 13 bases remaining between them. The V gene's germline CDR1 is SGDLS and CDR2 YYNGEE. This specimen consisted of CD4+ or CD8+ T cells sorted from blood, obtained in a trial of the OX40 agonist ivuxolimab. This chain connects TRBV9 to TRBJ1-5; tentative D call: TRBD1 (6 bases). The TCR comes from an adult with an advanced solid tumor such as melanoma, head and neck, liver or kidney cancer. The CDR3 loop reads CASSVDGGLGQPQHF. The CDR3 DNA is TGTGCCAGCAGCGTAGACGGGGGGCTGGGTCAGCCCCAGCATTTT.